The 24 T cell receptor beta chains in this list originate from one sample, sequenced in a study of cytomegalovirus exposure and HLA in healthy donors. With 60 Vbeta and 13 Jbeta primers, the PCR was carried out. Clones were sequenced by immunoSEQ multiplex PCR, and TCRdb holds only the in-frame ones, with some missing. The sample has about 65,000 clones, around 80% seen once; the top ten hold about 2.9%. The sample comprised PBMCs. The source of these receptors is a girl between 5 and 17 years old in good health and CMV-seropositive.

As DNA, the CDR3 is TGTGCCAGCAGTGACCGGGGACTAGCGATTGACGAGCAGTACTTC. It specifies CASSDRGLAIDEQYF. The V call is TRBV6-1, the J call TRBJ2-7, with TRBD2 matching over 10 bases. The trim removed 3 bases at V and 5 bases at J, leaving 7 bases unmatched. Germline-derived CDR1 and CDR2 are MNHNS and SASEGT. The CDR3 length is 15 residues.

The genes are TRBV6-1 and TRBJ2-7; possibly TRBD2 for D (6 bases). The CDR3 spans 14 residues. Germline CDR1 is MNHNS and CDR2 is SASEGT. V was cut by 7 bases and J by 6 bases, with 19 bases left in between. CDR3 bases: TGTGCCAGCATGGAGGGACTGCTCTCAGGCGAGCAGTACTTC. It encodes CASMEGLLSGEQYF.

This clone was picked up a small number of times. The chain carries TRBV21-1 and TRBJ2-3; TRBD2 was called by the table and not checked on the DNA. TRBV21-1 is labeled a pseudogene. The CDR3 runs 15 residues. The CDR3 reads CASSKRGRDTDTQYF. CDR3 sequence (DNA): TGTGCCAGCAGCAAGCGGGGGCGGGACACAGATACGCAGTATTTT.

V usage is TRBV13 and J usage is TRBJ2-5, with D tentatively TRBD1 (6 bases). V was shortened by 5 bases and J by 2 bases, with 12 bases between the two germline ends. The germline gives CDR1 PRHDT, CDR2 FYEKMQ (reference sequence). The CDR3 runs 14 residues. CDR3 bases: TGTGCCAGCAGCCTAACGGACAGTCAAGAGACCCAGTACTTC. Translated: CASSLTDSQETQYF.

V is TRBV7-2 and J is TRBJ2-1; TRBD2 aligns across 15 bases. CDR3 length: 15 amino acids. V was pared by 6 bases and J by 8 bases, with 5 bases of the junction left unmatched. Looked up from germline, CDR1 is SGHTA and CDR2 is FQGNSA. The CDR3 DNA sequence: TGTGCCAGCAGGAGAGGGACTAGCGGGAGGTATGAGCAGTTCTTC. Protein sequence: CASRRGTSGRYEQFF.

The chain uses TRBV5-1 and TRBJ2-2, with 9 bases lining up with TRBD1. Germline values: CDR1 SGHRS, CDR2 YFSETQ. The CDR3 contains 14 residues. Trimming took 7 bases from V and 7 from J; bases not matched to a gene: 8. CDR3 region: CASGSTGGGGELFF. CDR3 nucleotide sequence: TGCGCCAGCGGATCTACAGGGGGCGGCGGGGAGCTGTTTTTT. Based on the CDR3 plus reference TRBV5-1 and TRBJ2-2, the full variable domain is KAGVTQTPRYLIKTRGQQVTLSCSPISGHRSVSWYQQTPGQGLQFLFEYFSETQRNKGNFPGRFSGRQFSNSRSEMNVSTLELGDSALYLCASGSTGGGGELFFGEGSRLTVL.

The V call is TRBV7-2, the J call TRBJ2-7; TRBD2 matches 10 bases. Trimming at V came to 2 bases and at J to 5 bases, leaving 15 bases not matched to a gene. The CDR3 runs to 18 residues. Germline V gene sequence: CDR1 SGHTA, CDR2 FQGNSA. CDR3 protein: CASSLSPTSGTGGHEQYF. The CDR3 nucleotides read TGTGCCAGCAGCTTATCCCCCACTAGCGGGACCGGCGGGCACGAGCAGTACTTC.

The chain employs TRBV7-9 and TRBJ2-3; 8 bases are a match to TRBD2. After removal of 8 bases from V and 6 bases from J, the junction contained 16 bases not matched to a gene. Per germline, CDR1 SEHNR and CDR2 FQNEAQ (reference sequence). This CDR3 region has 16 residues. The CDR3 nucleotides are TGTGCCAGCTCCGGGAGGGGCTTCTTCTCCTCCGATACGCAGTATTTT. Its protein product is CASSGRGFFSSDTQYF.

The rearrangement joins TRBV2 to TRBJ1-6, with 7 positions matching TRBD1. Trimming removed 6 bases from V and 5 bases from J; junction bases left unmatched: 4. This CDR3 region has 14 residues. Germline CDR1 is SNHLY and CDR2 is FYNNEI. The CDR3 region has the DNA TGTGCCAGCAGCGGGACAGCCAATAATTCACCCCTCCACTTT. It translates to CASSGTANNSPLHF.

V usage is TRBV21-1 and J usage is TRBJ2-2; TRBD2 reflects the table's D call only, with no check against the DNA. TRBV21-1 is a listed pseudogene. CDR3 length equals 14 residues. The CDR3 loop reads CASSCDSSTGELFF. The CDR3 coding sequence is TGTGCCAGCAGCTGTGACTCGAGCACCGGGGAGCTGTTTTTT.

V usage is TRBV18 and J usage is TRBJ2-2; D possibly corresponds to TRBD1 (5 bases). Trimming shortened V by 3 bases and J by 1 base, and 6 bases separated the two germline ends. The V gene's germline CDR1 is KGHSH and CDR2 LQKENI. The CDR3 extends over 14 amino acids. Here the CDR3 reads CASSPTVNTGELFF. The CDR3 DNA reads TGTGCCAGCTCACCGACAGTGAACACCGGGGAGCTGTTTTTT.

The genes are TRBV30 and TRBJ2-1, with D possibly being TRBD1 (7 bases). V was shortened by 2 bases and J by 7 bases, with 27 bases between the two germline ends. Germline lookup yields CDR1 GTSNPN and CDR2 SVGIG (reference sequence). CDR3 length equals 18 residues. The CDR3 loop is CAWSLRQKTGRFRNEQFF. CDR3 DNA: TGTGCCTGGAGTCTAAGACAAAAGACAGGGAGGTTTAGGAATGAGCAGTTCTTC. Variable domain in full (rest from reference TRBV30 and TRBJ2-1): SQTIHQWPATLVQPVGSPLSLECTVEGTSNPNLYWYRQAAGRGLQLLFYSVGIGQISSEVPQNLSASRPQDRQFILSSKKLLLSDSGFYLCAWSLRQKTGRFRNEQFFGPGTRLTVL.

This sequence joins TRBV28 and TRBJ2-7; TRBD2 might be the D (6 bases). This CDR3 comprises 15 residues. Per the germline V gene, CDR1 is MDHEN and CDR2 is SYDVKM. The V and J ends lost 4 bases and 5 bases respectively, with 18 bases between them. In nucleotides, the CDR3 is TGTGCCAGCAGTTCCCCCGCGGGGTATCAGGACGAGCAGTACTTC. Translated: CASSSPAGYQDEQYF.

V gene TRBV7-2 combines with J gene TRBJ1-1; a possible D gene is TRBD1 (5 bases). The germline V gene has CDR1 SGHTA and CDR2 FQGNSA. Trimming cost V 2 bases and J 4 bases, with 8 bases left between them. The CDR3 extends over 13 amino acids. The CDR3 DNA reads as TGTGCCAGCAGCTTAATGGGGGGCACTGAAGCTTTCTTT. Translating gives CASSLMGGTEAFF. Complete variable domain (other parts from reference TRBV7-2 and TRBJ1-1): GAGVSQSPSNKVTEKGKDVELRCDPISGHTALYWYRQSLGQGLEFLIYFQGNSAPDKSGLPSDRFSAERTGGSVSTLTIQRTQQEDSAVYLCASSLMGGTEAFFGQGTRLTVV.

The chain uses TRBV11-3 and TRBJ2-7, with 10 bases identical to TRBD2. This CDR3 is built from 13 residues. J was trimmed by 6 bases and V by 5 bases; bases with no gene match: 4. Germline assignment: CDR1 SGHNT and CDR2 YENEEA. CDR3 region: CASSGTSVGEQYF. The CDR3 DNA reads TGTGCCAGCAGCGGGACTAGCGTCGGCGAGCAGTACTTC. Full variable domain (missing parts from reference TRBV11-3 and TRBJ2-7): EAGVVQSPRYKIIEKKQPVAFWCNPISGHNTLYWYLQNLGQGPELLIRYENEEAVDDSQLPKDRFSAERLKGVDSTLKIQPAELGDSAVYLCASSGTSVGEQYFGPGTRLTVT.

This clone appeared a few times. The chain uses TRBV4-1 and TRBJ2-1, with D possibly being TRBD1 (5 bases). The CDR3 runs 14 residues. The V gene lost 1 base and the J gene lost 10 bases, with 14 bases spanning the gap. The V gene's germline CDR1 is MGHRA and CDR2 YSYEKL. The CDR3 spells CASSQGTPLVEQFF. CDR3 nucleotide sequence: TGCGCCAGCAGCCAAGGGACACCGCTGGTCGAGCAGTTCTTC.

This clone was detected a few times. The chain is built from TRBV28 and TRBJ2-6; D is undetermined. The V end was cut by 11 bases, the J end by 2 bases, with 19 bases between. The CDR3 sequence is 16 residues long. CDR1 is MDHEN, CDR2 SYDVKM, per germline. The CDR3 here is CAHRGWSGPGANVLTF. CDR3 nucleotides: TGTGCCCACCGTGGATGGAGTGGTCCTGGGGCCAACGTCCTGACTTTC. Filled out from reference TRBV28 and TRBJ2-6, the complete variable domain reads DVKVTQSSRYLVKRTGEKVFLECVQDMDHENMFWYRQDPGLGLRLIYFSYDVKMKEKGDIPEGYSVSREKKERFSLILESASTNQTSMYLCAHRGWSGPGANVLTFGAGSRLTVL.

The V and J genes are TRBV20-1 and TRBJ2-1; 7 positions match TRBD2. The CDR3 length is 11 residues. V shed 5 bases and J 8 bases; nucleotides not matched to a gene: 3. Per the germline V gene, CDR1 is DFQATT and CDR2 is SNEGSKA (reference sequence). This CDR3 is CSAPTSYEQFF. The CDR3 nucleotides are TGCAGTGCTCCGACTAGCTATGAGCAGTTCTTC.

This chain joins TRBV6-5 and TRBJ1-1; 8 nucleotides align to TRBD1. The CDR3 is made up of 13 amino acids. The J segment lost 0 bases and the V segment lost 7 bases, leaving 1 base of the junction unmatched. Germline V CDR1 and CDR2: MNHEY, SVGAGI. CDR3 in DNA: TGTGCCAGCAAGGGACAGGTGAACACTGAAGCTTTCTTT. This encodes CASKGQVNTEAFF.

The chain recombines TRBV6-5 with TRBJ2-1, with unresolved D. This CDR3 comprises 13 residues. From germline, CDR1 is MNHEY and CDR2 SVGAGI. The V end was cut by 8 bases, the J end by 6 bases, with 14 bases between. The CDR3 is CASCDSSCNEQFF. In DNA, the CDR3 is TGTGCCAGCTGCGACTCGTCATGCAATGAGCAGTTCTTC.

There are a few counts of this clone. The rearrangement links TRBV6-1 to TRBJ1-4, with 7 bases that match TRBD1. Per the germline V gene, CDR1 is MNHNS and CDR2 is SASEGT. The CDR3 consists of 14 residues. Trimming at V came to 10 bases and at J to 5 bases, leaving 10 bases not matched to a gene. The DNA for the CDR3 is TGTGCCACCACCAGGGACAGTTTGAATGAAAAACTGTTTTTT. Amino acid sequence: CATTRDSLNEKLFF.

There are a few counts of this clone. The rearrangement joins TRBV29-1 to TRBJ2-1; possible D gene TRBD2, 6 bases. The germline gives CDR1 SQVTM, CDR2 ANQGSEA. V was trimmed by 6 bases and J by 1 base, leaving 13 bases between them. CDR3 length equals 14 residues. The CDR3 sequence is CSVDTGTSYNEQFF. The CDR3 DNA follows: TGCAGCGTGGACACCGGGACTTCCTACAATGAGCAGTTCTTC.

The chain joins TRBV7-9 to TRBJ2-7; 8 bases fit TRBD1. Germline CDR1 SEHNR, CDR2 FQNEAQ (reference sequence). The CDR3 is made up of 14 amino acids. V lost 4 bases, J lost 6 bases, and 8 bases stayed unmatched. In DNA form, the CDR3 reads TGTGCCAGCAGCTCCCAGGGGGCGCAGGGCGAGCAGTACTTC. This encodes CASSSQGAQGEQYF.

The chain couples TRBV5-4 to TRBJ2-1, with 7 nucleotides matching TRBD2. Germline CDR1 reads SGHNT; CDR2 reads YYREEE (reference sequence). Trimming removed 4 bases from V and 5 bases from J; junction bases left unmatched: 9. CDR3 length equals 15 residues. The CDR3 here is CASSQKRDYDNEQFF. The CDR3 nucleotides are TGTGCCAGCAGCCAGAAGCGGGACTACGACAATGAGCAGTTCTTC. Complete variable domain (other parts from reference TRBV5-4 and TRBJ2-1): ETGVTQSPTHLIKTRGQQVTLRCSSQSGHNTVSWYQQALGQGPQFIFQYYREEENGRGNFPPRFSGLQFPNYSSELNVNALELDDSALYLCASSQKRDYDNEQFFGPGTRLTVL.